The TCR beta chain under discussion was sequenced for a study of T cell repertoires in aging, cancer and after chemotherapy. A mixed TRB-A/B primer pool amplified rearranged TRB by multiplex touch-down PCR. In TCRdb, the multiplex PCR reads were re-called with MiXCR into one record per CDR3 protein. The repertoire holds about 780 distinct CDR3 sequences, with around 25% as singletons. Study conclusions and caveats: In cancer patients, declining TCR diversity with age involved lost richness and lost evenness. Age-matched healthy donors had significantly more diverse, less clonal blood TCR repertoires than untreated cancer patients.

Trimming shortened V by 1 base and J by 2 bases, and 11 bases separated the two germline ends. From germline, CDR1 is KGHSH and CDR2 LQKENI. The CDR3 length is 15 residues. Regarding this clonotype: Antigen unknown.

Peripheral blood genomic DNA, not sorted cells or RNA, was the template. The sequence was obtained from a human donor with a solid tumor. The rearrangement uses TRBV18 and TRBJ2-5; D call uncertain. Sequencing input: blood. CDR3 region: CASSPLLSGQETQYF. CDR3 nucleotide sequence: TGTGCCAGCTCACCACTACTATCCGGGCAAGAGACCCAGTACTTC.